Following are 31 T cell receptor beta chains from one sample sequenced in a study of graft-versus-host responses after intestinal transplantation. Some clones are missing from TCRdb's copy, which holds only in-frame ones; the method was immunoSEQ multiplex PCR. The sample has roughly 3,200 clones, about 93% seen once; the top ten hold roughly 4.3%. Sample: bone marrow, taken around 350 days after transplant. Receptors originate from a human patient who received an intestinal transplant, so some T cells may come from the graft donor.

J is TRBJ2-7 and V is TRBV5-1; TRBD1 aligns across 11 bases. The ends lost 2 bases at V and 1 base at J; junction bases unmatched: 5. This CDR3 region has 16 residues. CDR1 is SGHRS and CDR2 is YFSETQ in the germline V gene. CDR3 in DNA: TGCGCCAGCAGCTTTTTTCGGGACAGGGGGTCCTACGAGCAGTACTTC. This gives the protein CASSFFRDRGSYEQYF.

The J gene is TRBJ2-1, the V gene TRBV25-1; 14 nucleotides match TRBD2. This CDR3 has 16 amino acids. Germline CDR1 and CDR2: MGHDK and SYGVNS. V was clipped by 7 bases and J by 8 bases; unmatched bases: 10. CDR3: CASTLREGLAGDEQFF. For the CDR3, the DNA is TGTGCCAGCACCCTACGGGAGGGACTAGCGGGAGATGAGCAGTTCTTC.

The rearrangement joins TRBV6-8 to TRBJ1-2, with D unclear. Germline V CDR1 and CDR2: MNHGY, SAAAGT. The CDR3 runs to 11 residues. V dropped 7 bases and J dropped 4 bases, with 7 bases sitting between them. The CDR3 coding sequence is TGTGCCAGCACAGAGGTCTATGGCTACACCTTC. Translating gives CASTEVYGYTF.

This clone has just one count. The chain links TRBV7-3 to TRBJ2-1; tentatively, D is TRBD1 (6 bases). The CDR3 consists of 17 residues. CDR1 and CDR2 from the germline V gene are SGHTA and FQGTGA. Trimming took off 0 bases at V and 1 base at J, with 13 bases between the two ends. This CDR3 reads CASSLTLPGHSYNEQFF. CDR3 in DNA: TGTGCCAGCAGCTTAACTCTTCCGGGACATTCCTACAATGAGCAGTTCTTC.

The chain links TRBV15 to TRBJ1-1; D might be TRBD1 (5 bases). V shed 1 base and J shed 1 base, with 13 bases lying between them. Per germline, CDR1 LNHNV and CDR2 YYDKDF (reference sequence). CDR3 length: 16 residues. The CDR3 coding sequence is TGTGCCACCAGCAGAGTAAGGGGCAGAGGGAACACTGAAGCTTTCTTT. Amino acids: CATSRVRGRGNTEAFF.

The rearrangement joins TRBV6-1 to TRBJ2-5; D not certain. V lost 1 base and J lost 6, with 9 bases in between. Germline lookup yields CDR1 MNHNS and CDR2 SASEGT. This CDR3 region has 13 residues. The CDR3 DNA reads TGTGCCAGCAGTGAAGAGGGTCGGCAGACCCAGTACTTC. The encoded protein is CASSEEGRQTQYF.

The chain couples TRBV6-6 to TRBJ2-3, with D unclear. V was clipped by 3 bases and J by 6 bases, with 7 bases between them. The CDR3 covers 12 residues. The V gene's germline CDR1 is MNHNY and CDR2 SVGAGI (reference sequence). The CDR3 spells CASSYHADTQYF. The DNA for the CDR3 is TGTGCCAGCAGTTATCATGCGGATACGCAGTATTTT.

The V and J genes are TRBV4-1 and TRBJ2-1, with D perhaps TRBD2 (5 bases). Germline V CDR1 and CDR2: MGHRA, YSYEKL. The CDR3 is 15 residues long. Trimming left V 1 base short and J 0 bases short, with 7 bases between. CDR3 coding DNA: TGCGCCAGCAGCCAAGTAGGGAGCTCCTACAATGAGCAGTTCTTC. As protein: CASSQVGSSYNEQFF.

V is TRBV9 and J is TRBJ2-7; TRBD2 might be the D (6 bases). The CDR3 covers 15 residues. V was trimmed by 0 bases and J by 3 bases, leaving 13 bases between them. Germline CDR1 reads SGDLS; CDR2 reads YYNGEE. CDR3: CASSVDTGTGYEQYF. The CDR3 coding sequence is TGTGCCAGCAGCGTAGACACCGGGACTGGCTACGAGCAGTACTTC. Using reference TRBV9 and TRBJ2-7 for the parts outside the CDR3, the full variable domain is DSGVTQTPKHLITATGQRVTLRCSPRSGDLSVYWYQQSLDQGLQFLIQYYNGEERAKGNILERFSAQQFPDLHSELNLSSLELGDSALYFCASSVDTGTGYEQYFGPGTRLTVT.

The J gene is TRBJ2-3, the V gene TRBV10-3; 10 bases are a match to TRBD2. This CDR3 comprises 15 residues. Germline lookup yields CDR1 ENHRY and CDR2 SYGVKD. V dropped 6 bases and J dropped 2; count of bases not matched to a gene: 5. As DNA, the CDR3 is TGTGCCATCAGCTCCGGGACTAGCGTCACAGATACGCAGTATTTT. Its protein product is CAISSGTSVTDTQYF.

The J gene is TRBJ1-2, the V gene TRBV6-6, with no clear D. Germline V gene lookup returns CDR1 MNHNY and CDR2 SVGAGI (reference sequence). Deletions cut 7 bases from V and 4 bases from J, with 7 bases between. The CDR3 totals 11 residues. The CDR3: CASTEVYGYTF. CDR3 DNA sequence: TGTGCCAGCACAGAGGTCTATGGCTACACCTTC.

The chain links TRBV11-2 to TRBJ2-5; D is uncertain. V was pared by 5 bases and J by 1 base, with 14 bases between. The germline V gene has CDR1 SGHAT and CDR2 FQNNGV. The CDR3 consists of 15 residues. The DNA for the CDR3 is TGTGCCAGCAGCCCTTGGTGGAGAATCCAAGAGACCCAGTACTTC. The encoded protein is CASSPWWRIQETQYF.

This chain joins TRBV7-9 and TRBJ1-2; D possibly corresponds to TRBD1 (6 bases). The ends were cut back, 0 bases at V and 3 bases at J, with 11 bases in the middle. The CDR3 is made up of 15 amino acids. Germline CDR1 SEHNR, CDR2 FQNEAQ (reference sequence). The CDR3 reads CASSLAGAEHYGYTF. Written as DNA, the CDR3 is TGTGCCAGCAGCTTAGCGGGGGCGGAACACTATGGCTACACCTTC.

CDR3 nucleotide sequence: TGTGCCAGTACCCTAGCCCGGGACAGGGGTCCCGAAGCTTTCTTT. Amino acids: CASTLARDRGPEAFF. This sequence joins TRBV19 and TRBJ1-1; TRBD1 aligns across 10 bases. CDR1 is LNHDA, CDR2 SQIVND, per germline (reference sequence). V shed 7 bases and J 8 bases; nucleotides not matched to a gene: 13. The CDR3 is 15 residues long.

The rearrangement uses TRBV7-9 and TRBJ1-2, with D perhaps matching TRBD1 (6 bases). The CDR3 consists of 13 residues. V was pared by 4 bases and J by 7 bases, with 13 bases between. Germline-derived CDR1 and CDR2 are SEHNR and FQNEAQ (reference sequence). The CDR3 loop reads CASSSTGLGGYTF. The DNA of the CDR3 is TGTGCCAGCAGCTCAACAGGGTTGGGTGGCTACACCTTC.

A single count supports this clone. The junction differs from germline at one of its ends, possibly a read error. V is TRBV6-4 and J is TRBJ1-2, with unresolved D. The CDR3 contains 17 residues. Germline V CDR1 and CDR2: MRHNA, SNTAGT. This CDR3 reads CASSGLDPHGKTYGYTF. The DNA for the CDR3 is TGTGCTAGCAGTGGATTAGACCCACACGGAAAGACCTATGGCTACACCTTC.

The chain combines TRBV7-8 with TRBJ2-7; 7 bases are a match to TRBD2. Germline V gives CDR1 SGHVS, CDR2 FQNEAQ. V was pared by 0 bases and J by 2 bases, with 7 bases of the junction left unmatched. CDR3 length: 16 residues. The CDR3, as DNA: TGTGCCAGCAGCTTAGCGAGGAGCGGGACCCCCTACGAGCAGTACTTC. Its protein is CASSLARSGTPYEQYF.

CDR3 sequence reads: CASSPVWDPNTEAFF. For the CDR3, the DNA is TGTGCCAGCTCACCAGTTTGGGACCCGAACACTGAAGCTTTCTTT. V gene TRBV18 combines with J gene TRBJ1-1; D is possibly TRBD1 (5 bases). The CDR3 runs to 15 residues. V gave up 2 bases and J gave up 1 base, with 11 bases separating them. Germline-derived CDR1 and CDR2 are KGHSH and LQKENI.

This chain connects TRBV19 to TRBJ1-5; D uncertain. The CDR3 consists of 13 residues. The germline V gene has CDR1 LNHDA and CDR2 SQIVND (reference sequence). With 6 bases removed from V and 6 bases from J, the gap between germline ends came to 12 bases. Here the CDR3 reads CASRGGWVQPQHF. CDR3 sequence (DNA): TGTGCCAGTAGGGGAGGGTGGGTTCAGCCCCAGCATTTT.

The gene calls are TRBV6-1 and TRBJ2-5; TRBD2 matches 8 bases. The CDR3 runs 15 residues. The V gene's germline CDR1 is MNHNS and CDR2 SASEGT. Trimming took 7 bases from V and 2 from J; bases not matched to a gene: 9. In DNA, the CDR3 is TGTGCCAGCACCGGGACTAGTATAAGGCAAGAGACCCAGTACTTC. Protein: CASTGTSIRQETQYF.

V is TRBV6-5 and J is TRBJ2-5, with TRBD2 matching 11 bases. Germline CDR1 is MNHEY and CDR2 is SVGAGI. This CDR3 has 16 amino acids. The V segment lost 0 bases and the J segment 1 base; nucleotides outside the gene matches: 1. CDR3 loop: CASSYSGTSGQETQYF. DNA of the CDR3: TGTGCCAGCAGTTACTCGGGGACTAGCGGCCAAGAGACCCAGTACTTC.

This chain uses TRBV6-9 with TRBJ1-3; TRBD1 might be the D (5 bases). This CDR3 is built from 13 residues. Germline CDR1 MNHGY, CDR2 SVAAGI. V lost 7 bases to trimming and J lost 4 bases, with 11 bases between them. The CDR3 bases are TGTGCCAGCATCAGGGCAGCAGGAAACACCATATATTTT. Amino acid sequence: CASIRAAGNTIYF.

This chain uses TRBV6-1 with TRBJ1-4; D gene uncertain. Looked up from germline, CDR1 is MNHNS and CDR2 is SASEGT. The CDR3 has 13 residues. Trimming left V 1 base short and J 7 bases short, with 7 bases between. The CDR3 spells CASSEGTLEKLFF. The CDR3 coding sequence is TGTGCCAGCAGTGAAGGGACCCTTGAAAAACTGTTTTTT.

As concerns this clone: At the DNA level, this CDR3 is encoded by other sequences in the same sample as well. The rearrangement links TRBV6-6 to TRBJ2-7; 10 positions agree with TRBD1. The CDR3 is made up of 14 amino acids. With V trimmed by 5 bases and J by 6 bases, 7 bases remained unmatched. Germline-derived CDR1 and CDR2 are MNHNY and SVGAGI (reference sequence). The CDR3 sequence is CASSTRQGAGEQYF. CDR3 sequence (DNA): TGTGCCAGCAGTACCAGACAGGGGGCTGGCGAGCAGTACTTC.

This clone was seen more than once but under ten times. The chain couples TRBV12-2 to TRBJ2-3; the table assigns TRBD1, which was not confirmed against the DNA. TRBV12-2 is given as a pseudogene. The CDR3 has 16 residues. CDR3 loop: CASRLAVQGEGDTQYF. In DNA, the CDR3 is TGTGCAAGTCGCTTAGCAGTACAGGGAGAGGGAGATACGCAGTATTTT.

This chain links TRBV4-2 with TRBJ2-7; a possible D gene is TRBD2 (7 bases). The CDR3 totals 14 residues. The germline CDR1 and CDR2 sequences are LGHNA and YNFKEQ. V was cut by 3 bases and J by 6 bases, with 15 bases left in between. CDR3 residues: CASSQPGEGREQYF. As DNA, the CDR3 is TGTGCCAGCAGCCAGCCAGGGGAGGGCCGCGAGCAGTACTTC.

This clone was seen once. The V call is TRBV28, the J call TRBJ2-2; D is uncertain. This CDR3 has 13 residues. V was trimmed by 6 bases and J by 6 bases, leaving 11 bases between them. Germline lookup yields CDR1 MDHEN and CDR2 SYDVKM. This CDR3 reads CASRVRGPGELFF. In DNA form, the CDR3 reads TGTGCCAGCAGGGTGCGCGGTCCCGGGGAGCTGTTTTTT.

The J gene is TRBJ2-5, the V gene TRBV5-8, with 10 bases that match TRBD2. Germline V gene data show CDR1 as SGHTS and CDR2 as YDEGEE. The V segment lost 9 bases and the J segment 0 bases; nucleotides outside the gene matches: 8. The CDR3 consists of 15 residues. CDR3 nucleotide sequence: TGTGCCACTACGCCGGGACTAGCGTACCAAGAGACCCAGTACTTC. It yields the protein CATTPGLAYQETQYF.

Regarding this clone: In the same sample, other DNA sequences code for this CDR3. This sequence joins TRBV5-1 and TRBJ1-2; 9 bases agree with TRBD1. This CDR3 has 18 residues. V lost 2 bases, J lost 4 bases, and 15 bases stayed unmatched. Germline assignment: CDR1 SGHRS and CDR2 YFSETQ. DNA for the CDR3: TGCGCCAGCAGCTTAAATCCTCCGGACAGGGGTTACCTCTATGGCTACACCTTC. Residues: CASSLNPPDRGYLYGYTF.

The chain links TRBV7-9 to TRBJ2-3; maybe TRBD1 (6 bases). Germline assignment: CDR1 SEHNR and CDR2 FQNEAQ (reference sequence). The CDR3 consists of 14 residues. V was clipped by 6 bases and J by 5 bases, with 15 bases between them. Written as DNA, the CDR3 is TGTGCCAGCAGGGGTGAGACAGGAAAAGATACGCAGTATTTT. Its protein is CASRGETGKDTQYF. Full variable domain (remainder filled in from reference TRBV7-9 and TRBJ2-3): DTGVSQNPRHKITKRGQNVTFRCDPISEHNRLYWYRQTLGQGPEFLTYFQNEAQLEKSRLLSDRFSAERPKGSFSTLEIQRTEQGDSAMYLCASRGETGKDTQYFGPGTRLTVL.

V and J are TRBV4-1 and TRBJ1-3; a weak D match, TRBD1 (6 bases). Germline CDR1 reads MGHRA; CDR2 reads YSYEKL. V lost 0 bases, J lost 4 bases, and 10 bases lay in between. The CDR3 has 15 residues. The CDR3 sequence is CASSQDTGIGNTIYF. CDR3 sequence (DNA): TGCGCCAGCAGCCAAGATACAGGGATAGGAAACACCATATATTTT.